Listed below are T cell receptor beta chains from one sample, sequenced in a study of T cell repertoires in cytomegalovirus infection. TCRdb re-called the reads with MiXCR, one entry per CDR3 protein. The sample holds around 310,000 distinct CDR3 sequences, 17% seen once. The sequencing sample was made of PBMCs. These receptors were obtained from a human donor in good health (CMV status not recorded). Some clones in this sample may be carry-over from other donors' samples. Both conserved end residues are part of each CDR3. The D gene is left open where the match is weak. Clone size is shown for a subset of rows, as once, few, many or a class of expanded clone.

. many TRBJ2-3 TRBV9 CASSPAGVTDTQYF TGTGCCAGCAGCCCAGCCGGGGTGACAGATACGCAGTATTTT
. many TRBJ2-3 TRBV6-6 CASSLDRTSTDTQYF TGTGCCAGCAGTCTCGACAGAACTAGCACAGATACGCAGTATTTT
. . TRBJ1-5 TRBV19 CASSMEPGLSNQPQHF TGTGCCAGTAGTATGGAGCCGGGTCTTAGCAATCAGCCCCAGCATTTT
. many TRBJ1-5 TRBV5-6 CASSPGTSNQPQHF TGTGCCAGCAGCCCCGGGACGAGCAATCAGCCCCAGCATTTT
TRBD1 many TRBJ1-5 TRBV5-6 CASSRQGTSNQPQHF TGTGCCAGCAGCCGACAGGGCACTAGCAATCAGCCCCAGCATTTT
. . TRBJ1-5 TRBV20-1 CSARAAQGNQPQHF TGCAGTGCTAGAGCGGCGCAGGGCAATCAGCCCCAGCATTTT
TRBD1 . TRBJ2-7 TRBV18 CASSSTQGVYEQYF TGTGCCAGCTCATCGACCCAGGGGGTTTACGAGCAGTACTTC
. few TRBJ2-1 TRBV2 CASNGRRNEQFF TGTGCCAGCAATGGACGTCGCAATGAGCAGTTCTTC
. . TRBJ2-1 TRBV5-6 CASSLSGEIGRGEQFF TGTGCCAGCAGCTTGTCGGGAGAGATTGGTCGTGGTGAGCAGTTCTTC
. . TRBJ2-3 TRBV12-3/TRBV12-4 CASSRYSKGTSTDTQYF TGTGCCAGCAGTCGATACTCGAAGGGTACTAGCACAGATACGCAGTATTTT
. . TRBJ1-1 TRBV20-1 CSARQSWEALKAFF TGCAGTGCTAGACAAAGTTGGGAGGCCCTGAAAGCTTTCTTT
. . TRBJ2-7 TRBV19 CASSIGQGGSYEQYF TGTGCCAGTAGTATAGGCCAGGGGGGATCCTACGAGCAGTACTTC
. . TRBJ1-1 TRBV29-1 CSVGDYPNTEAFF TGCAGCGTTGGTGATTACCCGAACACTGAAGCTTTCTTT
. . TRBJ2-5 TRBV20-1 CSAIILGGQETQYF TGCAGTGCCATTATTCTGGGGGGACAAGAGACCCAGTACTTC
. many TRBJ2-3 TRBV7-6 CASSLDWRKRPSTDTQYF TGTGCCAGCAGCTTAGATTGGCGGAAGAGACCTAGCACAGATACGCAGTATTTT
TRBD1 many TRBJ2-7 TRBV18 CASSPNLEDRASSIYEQYF TGTGCCAGCTCACCAAACCTCGAGGACAGGGCGTCCTCCATCTACGAGCAGTACTTC
. . TRBJ2-7 TRBV6-1 CASSGGSIGGYEQYF TGTGCCAGCAGTGGGGGCTCAATTGGGGGCTACGAGCAGTACTTC
TRBD1 many TRBJ1-5 TRBV7-8 CASSSGTGVYSNQPQHF TGTGCCAGCAGCTCCGGGACAGGGGTTTATAGCAATCAGCCCCAGCATTTT
. . TRBJ2-3 TRBV11-3 CASSPGATGDTDTQYF TGTGCCAGCAGCCCAGGGGCTACGGGGGACACAGATACGCAGTATTTT
. . TRBJ2-4 TRBV7-9 CASSPGPERAKNIQYF TGTGCCAGCAGTCCTGGACCAGAGAGAGCCAAAAACATTCAGTACTTC
TRBD2 few TRBJ2-5 TRBV19 CASSMPPVAGGQETQYF TGTGCCAGTAGTATGCCCCCCGTAGCGGGGGGCCAAGAGACCCAGTACTTC
TRBD2 . TRBJ2-1 TRBV20-1 CSAPPPGGTSGGFYNEQFF TGCAGTGCTCCCCCGCCCGGCGGGACTAGCGGGGGATTCTACAATGAGCAGTTCTTC
TRBD1 few TRBJ1-4 TRBV25-1 CASSEYYLDRGTNEKLFF TGTGCCAGCAGTGAATATTACCTCGACAGGGGAACTAATGAAAAACTGTTTTTT
. few TRBJ2-3 TRBV27 CASSLFLKADTQYF TGTGCCAGCAGTTTATTCTTGAAGGCAGATACGCAGTATTTT
. few TRBJ1-1 TRBV6-2/TRBV6-3 CASRGGVNTEAFF TGTGCCAGCAGAGGGGGAGTCAACACTGAAGCTTTCTTT
TRBD2 few TRBJ2-3 TRBV27 CASTLSGGASTDTQYF TGTGCCAGCACATTGAGCGGGGGTGCTAGCACAGATACGCAGTATTTT
TRBD1 . TRBJ1-2 TRBV18 CASSPRTGEDGYTF TGTGCCAGCTCCCCAAGGACAGGGGAGGATGGCTACACCTTC
. few TRBJ1-4 TRBV20-1 CSVASGEKLFF TGCAGTGTGGCGAGTGGGGAAAAACTGTTTTTT
TRBD1 many TRBJ2-5 TRBV7-6 CASSPVRQGATTQYF TGTGCCAGCAGCCCGGTACGACAGGGGGCTACGACCCAGTACTTC
TRBD2 many TRBJ2-3 TRBV4-2 CASSQETSGAVRDTQYF TGTGCCAGCAGCCAAGAGACTAGCGGGGCGGTTCGCGATACGCAGTATTTT
. few TRBJ1-4 TRBV4-1 CASSQSVGGAGEKLFF TGCGCCAGCAGCCAATCGGTGGGGGGCGCCGGTGAAAAACTGTTTTTT
TRBD1 few TRBJ2-2 TRBV19 CASRSRDRNTGELFF TGTGCCAGTAGATCAAGGGACAGAAACACCGGGGAGCTGTTTTTT
TRBD1 . TRBJ1-5 TRBV28 CASSSQGGGWNQPQHF TGTGCCAGCAGCTCCCAGGGGGGGGGATGGAATCAGCCCCAGCATTTT
TRBD2 many TRBJ2-5 TRBV12-3/TRBV12-4 CASSTSGGQETQYF TGTGCCAGCAGTACTAGCGGGGGACAAGAGACCCAGTACTTC
. . TRBJ1-6 TRBV11-2 CASSLDALSPLHF TGTGCCAGCAGCTTAGACGCCCTCTCACCCCTCCACTTT
TRBD1 few TRBJ1-5 TRBV20-1 CSPTQGDQPQHF TGCAGTCCAACTCAGGGGGATCAGCCCCAGCATTTT
TRBD2 . TRBJ2-1 TRBV7-9 CASSSGAGGSYNEQFF TGTGCCAGCAGCTCAGGAGCGGGGGGCTCTTACAATGAGCAGTTCTTC